This T cell receptor (beta chain) emerged from a study of blood T cell repertoires in COVID-19. Study summary: Some COVID-19 samples were acute and others convalescent; all came from the United States, Italy and Spain. T cells, B-cell-depleted T cells, or PBMCs provided the cDNA or gDNA that served as material.

In the original analysis: Reference gene primer amplification yielded estimated nucleated cell counts. Here immunoSEQ multiplex PCR was the method, and the copy in TCRdb shows in-frame clones only, minus some. D and trimming were read from the DNA, whereas the V and J calls and clone size are those reported in that table. The sample consists of 40,000 to 50,000 clones, about four fifths of them appearing once. Trimming cost V 3 bases and J 6 bases, with 8 bases left between them. CDR3 length equals 12 residues. Germline CDR1 reads MNHEY; CDR2 reads SVGAGI. The V call is TRBV6-5, the J call TRBJ1-2; D unclear. Specimen: peripheral blood. The receptor was isolated from a man in his forties with active or convalescent COVID-19. CDR3 region: CASSYGNDGYTF. DNA of the CDR3: TGTGCCAGCAGTTATGGCAACGATGGCTACACCTTC.